This paragraph reports one TCR beta chain. Its target is not known. This sample is part of a study of early stage breast cancer tumors. Study conclusions and caveats: Chain pairing and CD4, CD8 or FOXP3 expression were not captured.

V gave up 4 bases and J gave up 4 bases, with 27 bases separating them. There are 18 residues in the CDR3. CDR1 is SGHRS, CDR2 YFSETQ, per germline. The repertoire was sequenced with immunoSEQ multiplex PCR; TCRdb's copy has only in-frame clones and lacks some. Altogether 51,000 or so clones are present, 83% being singletons, with the ten largest covering roughly 1.4%. This receptor was obtained from a person aged 50-59 years with breast cancer. The sequenced sample consisted of blood. The chain joins TRBV5-1 to TRBJ2-7; perhaps TRBD2 as D (6 bases). For the CDR3, the DNA is TGCGCCAGCAGCACTCGCGGAGGCGGGAATTCGGTCTCGTACGAGCAGTACTTC. It encodes CASSTRGGGNSVSYEQYF.